Sample share makes the clone carrying this TCR beta chain medium-sized. No antigen is known for it. This sample stems from a study of metastatic and nonmetastatic thyroid tumors. Study as a whole: Repertoires of blood and of tissue (tumor or nodule) from malignant and benign thyroid patients were compared.

As processed by the authors: Variation in CDR3 across clinicopathological groups served as the basis for constructing a distant-metastasis classifier in papillary thyroid cancer. TCRdb re-analyzed the PCR reads through MiXCR. V and J calls and clone size were set by TCRdb, not the authors. Here the sample spans approximately 16,000 clones, approximately 24% being singletons. Germline V CDR1 and CDR2: MNHNS, SASEGT. Trimming took off 2 bases at V and 1 base at J, with 12 bases between the two ends. The CDR3 loop spans 16 amino acids. Overall study results and limits: Compared with benign nodules, malignant thyroid tumors were reported to have significantly higher TCR beta diversity in both blood and tumor.

Every patient was untreated before thyroid surgery. This sequence joins TRBV6-1 and TRBJ2-1; D uncertain. Sample: tumor tissue. The TCR comes from a male donor with papillary thyroid cancer or a benign thyroid nodule (not recorded which). Some clones in this sample may be carry-over from other donors' samples. CDR3 region: CASSEFNGISYNEQFF. As DNA, the CDR3 is TGTGCCAGCAGTGAATTTAATGGGATATCCTACAATGAGCAGTTCTTC.